The 7 T cell receptor beta chains below were found in one sample sequenced in a study of cytomegalovirus exposure and HLA in healthy donors. Primers included in the PCR were 60 Vbeta and 13 Jbeta primers. Clones were read by immunoSEQ multiplex PCR, and TCRdb kept only the in-frame ones, dropping some. Of about 160,000 clones in the sample, approximately 79% were seen once. The specimen was PBMCs. The origin of the receptors is a man aged 35 to 55 in good health and CMV-seronegative.

The chain uses TRBV29-1 and TRBJ2-1, with TRBD2 matching 11 bases. This CDR3 contains 13 residues. V was clipped by 7 bases and J by 4 bases; unmatched bases: 3. CDR1 is SQVTM and CDR2 is ANQGSEA in the germline V gene. Here the CDR3 reads CSAGTSGYNEQFF. The CDR3 coding sequence is TGCAGCGCTGGGACTAGCGGATACAATGAGCAGTTCTTC.

The chain recombines TRBV28 with TRBJ2-3, with D unclear. Germline V CDR1 and CDR2: MDHEN, SYDVKM. The germline V and J ends were trimmed by 3 bases and 1 base, with 8 bases remaining between them. This CDR3 contains 14 residues. As DNA, the CDR3 is TGTGCCAGCAGTTTCTTCCGGGGCACAGATACGCAGTATTTT. It encodes CASSFFRGTDTQYF.

This clone was observed a few times. The rearrangement links TRBV28 to TRBJ2-5, with a possible D match to TRBD2 (5 bases). Germline values: CDR1 MDHEN, CDR2 SYDVKM. Trimming took 6 bases from V and 3 from J, leaving 14 bases between them. The length of the CDR3 is 14 residues. CDR3 protein: CASRSLASKETQYF. The CDR3 nucleotides are TGTGCCAGCAGGTCGTTAGCGTCTAAAGAGACCCAGTACTTC.

The rearrangement joins TRBV4-2 to TRBJ2-7; D ambiguous. This CDR3 contains 14 residues. Germline CDR1 reads LGHNA; CDR2 reads YNFKEQ. Trimming shortened V by 2 bases and J by 6 bases, and 14 bases separated the two germline ends. The CDR3 DNA sequence: TGTGCCAGCAGCCAATCCGCCGCAGGTCCCGAGCAGTACTTC. Protein: CASSQSAAGPEQYF.

The rearrangement links TRBV11-3 to TRBJ1-1; 9 bases match TRBD1. The J segment lost 2 bases and the V segment lost 5 bases, leaving 3 bases of the junction unmatched. The germline V gene encodes CDR1 SGHNT and CDR2 YENEEA. This CDR3 contains 14 residues. The chain's CDR3 is CASSRDRANTEAFF. DNA for the CDR3: TGTGCCAGCAGCCGGGACAGGGCAAACACTGAAGCTTTCTTT. Full variable domain (rest looked up from reference TRBV11-3 and TRBJ1-1): EAGVVQSPRYKIIEKKQPVAFWCNPISGHNTLYWYLQNLGQGPELLIRYENEEAVDDSQLPKDRFSAERLKGVDSTLKIQPAELGDSAVYLCASSRDRANTEAFFGQGTRLTVV.

The chain recombines TRBV6-5 with TRBJ2-1, with D maybe TRBD2 (5 bases). V was shortened by 7 bases and J by 0 bases, with 10 bases between the two germline ends. The CDR3 contains 14 residues. Germline values: CDR1 MNHEY, CDR2 SVGAGI. CDR3 amino acids: CASKSGSSYNEQFF. The CDR3 nucleotides are TGTGCCAGCAAATCGGGGAGCTCCTACAATGAGCAGTTCTTC.

V usage is TRBV10-3 and J usage is TRBJ2-7; TRBD2 might be the D (5 bases). The CDR3 is made up of 13 amino acids. CDR1 is ENHRY, CDR2 SYGVKD, per germline. Trimming stripped 10 bases from V and 3 bases from J, with 16 bases between. The CDR3 nucleotides read TGTGCCACCGCGGCGGGCAACTTCTACGAGCAGTACTTC. This gives the protein CATAAGNFYEQYF.